The sequence of this T cell receptor beta chain was determined in a study of Ad26.COV2.S vaccination and SARS-CoV-2 variants. In germline, CDR1 is LNHDA, CDR2 SQIVND (reference sequence). Trimming removed 6 bases at V and 0 bases at J, with 12 bases between. This CDR3 spans 15 amino acids. Generated by immunoSEQ multiplex PCR, the TCRdb table keeps only in-frame clones and is missing some. The sample lists 250,000 to 300,000 clones, more than 70% seen once, with less than 3.5% in the top ten. Treatment reported: some 20 received Ad26.COV2.S at low or high dose, single or two shots; 5 received placebo; per-sample allocation not given. On day 63 after the first injection, vaccine and placebo recipients gave samples.

The sample consisted of peripheral blood, taken in a trial of Ad26.COV2.S vaccine versus placebo. The TCR sequence derives from a person between 18 and 60 years old who received the Ad26.COV2.S COVID-19 vaccine or a placebo. The chain uses TRBV19 and TRBJ1-5, with D unresolved. CDR3 DNA: TGTGCCAGTAGGACTCACCTAAATAGCAATCAGCCCCAGCATTTT. Amino acids: CASRTHLNSNQPQHF.